This T cell receptor (beta chain) emerged from a study of T cell repertoires in cytomegalovirus infection. The table lists this clonotype with a few counts. The antigen remains unidentified. This CDR3 is built from 14 residues. Looked up from germline, CDR1 is SGHRS and CDR2 is YFSETQ. Losses at the gene ends were 4 bases for V and 4 bases for J; bases not matched to a gene: 6. TCRdb itself ran the reads through MiXCR, one entry per CDR3 protein. The table shows hundreds of thousands of distinct CDR3 sequences, with 25% to 30% occurring only once. The receptor was derived from a human donor in good health (CMV status not recorded). Some clones in this sample may be carry-over from other donors' samples. Sample: cultured PBMCs, taken from culture after CMV antigen stimulation. V usage is TRBV5-1 and J usage is TRBJ1-1; TRBD1 agrees at 8 bases. This CDR3 is CASSLDRAGTEAFF. The DNA of the CDR3 is TGCGCCAGCAGCCTGGACAGGGCGGGCACTGAAGCTTTCTTT.